The clone carrying this TCR beta chain was detected only a few times. CDR1 SGDLS and CDR2 YYNGEE come from the germline V gene. The CDR3 has 14 residues. Trimming took off 4 bases at V and 3 bases at J, with 12 bases between the two ends. These data come from a study of blood T cell repertoires in COVID-19. Across the study: The origin of the acute and convalescent COVID-19 samples was the United States, Italy and Spain. In each case, the material was cDNA or gDNA derived from T cells, B-cell-depleted T cells, or PBMCs.

As processed by the authors: Scientists estimated how many nucleated cells there were by amplifying reference gene primers. Profiled with immunoSEQ multiplex PCR; TCRdb holds only in-frame clones, not every one. Clonal size and the V and J genes are those of that table, whereas D and trimming came from the DNA. The repertoire includes 200,000 or so clones, about 85% of them detected once, and approximately 1.6% sits in the top ten. Specimen: peripheral blood. The J gene is TRBJ2-3, the V gene TRBV9, with D perhaps TRBD2 (6 bases). The clonotype originates from a man aged 65-85 years with acute or convalescent COVID-19. CDR3 coding DNA: TGTGCCAGCAGCCCCGGCGGGATAACAGATACGCAGTATTTT. It yields the protein CASSPGGITDTQYF.